Presented here are 20 T cell receptor beta chains from one specimen sequenced in a study of T cell responses to AZD1222 COVID-19 vaccine. TCRdb's copy holds only in-frame clones and misses some; the assay was immunoSEQ multiplex PCR. The profile shows 100,000 to 150,000 clones, approximately 88% of them singletons. The starting material was peripheral blood, obtained on day 0 of AZD1222 vaccination. The origin of the receptors is an adult in good health.

The chain couples TRBV27 to TRBJ1-1; D unresolved. The ends were cut back, 9 bases at V and 5 bases at J, with 16 bases in the middle. The CDR3 is 13 residues long. Germline assignment: CDR1 MNHEY and CDR2 SMNVEV (reference sequence). The CDR3, as DNA: TGTGCCAGTGGCCCCTATTTGGGAACTGAAGCTTTCTTT. Encoded protein: CASGPYLGTEAFF.

V is TRBV3-1 (or the pseudogene TRBV3-2) and J is TRBJ1-5; D remains ambiguous. CDR3 length: 14 residues. Trimming took off 0 bases at V and 7 bases at J, with 10 bases between the two ends. The V gene's germline CDR1 is LGHDT and CDR2 YNNKEL (reference sequence). CDR3 DNA: TGTGCCAGCAGCCAAGAAAAGGGTTTGCAGCCCCAGCATTTT. Protein: CASSQEKGLQPQHF.

The chain joins TRBV5-6 to TRBJ1-1, with 9 bases lining up with TRBD1. V lost 7 bases, J lost 4 bases, and 8 bases stayed unmatched. Germline V lookup: CDR1 SGHDT, CDR2 YYEEEE. CDR3 size: 14 residues. CDR3 protein: CASDLTGGITEAFF. The CDR3 nucleotides read TGTGCCAGCGATCTCACAGGGGGCATCACTGAAGCTTTCTTT. The whole variable domain, remainder taken from reference TRBV5-6 and TRBJ1-1, is DAGVTQSPTHLIKTRGQQVTLRCSPKSGHDTVSWYQQALGQGPQFIFQYYEEEERQRGNFPDRFSGHQFPNYSSELNVNALLLGDSALYLCASDLTGGITEAFFGQGTRLTVV.

The chain joins TRBV7-6 to TRBJ2-2; 8 bases map to TRBD2. Trimming removed 8 bases from V and 2 bases from J; junction bases left unmatched: 16. Per germline, CDR1 SGHVS and CDR2 FNYEAQ. CDR3 length: 18 amino acids. The CDR3 bases are TGTGCCAGCTCTGGTGCTTGGGCGGGAGGACCCAACACCGGGGAGCTGTTTTTT. This codes for CASSGAWAGGPNTGELFF.

The count of this clone is one. The rearrangement links TRBV5-6 to TRBJ2-7; 8 bases match TRBD2. The CDR3 contains 14 residues. The J segment lost 3 bases and the V segment lost 0 bases, leaving 2 bases of the junction unmatched. Germline V gene lookup returns CDR1 SGHDT and CDR2 YYEEEE. The CDR3 is CASSLAAGGYEQYF. CDR3 nucleotide sequence: TGTGCCAGCAGCTTGGCGGCGGGAGGCTACGAGCAGTACTTC.

The chain carries TRBV11-2 and TRBJ1-4, with unresolved D. There are 15 residues in the CDR3. Deletions cut 5 bases from V and 6 bases from J, with 16 bases between. CDR1 SGHAT and CDR2 FQNNGV come from the germline V gene. The CDR3: CASSNVVVGDEKLFF. The CDR3 nucleotides are TGTGCCAGCAGCAACGTGGTGGTTGGAGATGAAAAACTGTTTTTT. The full variable domain, rest sourced from reference TRBV11-2 and TRBJ1-4, is EAGVAQSPRYKIIEKRQSVAFWCNPISGHATLYWYQQILGQGPKLLIQFQNNGVVDDSQLPKDRFSAERLKGVDSTLKIQPAKLEDSAVYLCASSNVVVGDEKLFFGSGTQLSVL.

The DNA of the CDR3 is TGTGCCAGCAGCCCTCTCACTAGCGGGGTTGGGAATGAGCAGTTCTTC. Residues: CASSPLTSGVGNEQFF. The chain couples TRBV14 to TRBJ2-1, with TRBD2 matching over 10 bases. Germline CDR1 and CDR2: SGHDN and FVKESK. With 4 bases clipped from V and 7 bases from J, the junction kept 10 bases outside the gene matches. This CDR3 comprises 16 residues. The complete variable domain, with remaining parts taken from reference TRBV14 and TRBJ2-1, reads EAGVTQFPSHSVIEKGQTVTLRCDPISGHDNLYWYRRVMGKEIKFLLHFVKESKQDESGMPNNRFLAERTGGTYSTLKVQPAELEDSGVYFCASSPLTSGVGNEQFFGPGTRLTVL.

The chain is built from TRBV5-1 and TRBJ2-2, with a weak D call TRBD2 (5 bases). Germline CDR1 and CDR2: SGHRS and YFSETQ. The length of the CDR3 is 15 residues. Trimming pared 0 bases from V and 7 bases from J, leaving 13 bases between. CDR3 region: CASSLAPGMDGELFF. In DNA, the CDR3 is TGCGCCAGCAGCTTGGCCCCGGGAATGGACGGGGAGCTGTTTTTT. Based on the CDR3 plus reference TRBV5-1 and TRBJ2-2, the full variable domain is KAGVTQTPRYLIKTRGQQVTLSCSPISGHRSVSWYQQTPGQGLQFLFEYFSETQRNKGNFPGRFSGRQFSNSRSEMNVSTLELGDSALYLCASSLAPGMDGELFFGEGSRLTVL.

The chain uses TRBV11-2 and TRBJ1-4, with no clear D. The CDR3 covers 15 residues. V was shortened by 1 base and J by 3 bases, with 9 bases between the two germline ends. CDR1 is SGHAT and CDR2 is FQNNGV in the germline V gene. This CDR3 is CASSLGVKSNEKLFF. CDR3 nucleotides: TGTGCCAGCAGCTTAGGTGTCAAATCTAATGAAAAACTGTTTTTT.

The V call is TRBV4-1, the J call TRBJ2-7, with TRBD2 as a possible D gene (7 bases). V lost 2 bases, J lost 2 bases, and 13 bases lay in between. The CDR3 is 15 residues long. Looked up from germline, CDR1 is MGHRA and CDR2 is YSYEKL. The CDR3 region is CASSQRIGGAYEQYF. The CDR3 nucleotides read TGCGCCAGCAGCCAACGGATAGGGGGGGCCTACGAGCAGTACTTC.

The chain couples TRBV4-3 to TRBJ2-7; possible D gene TRBD1, 5 bases. CDR3 size: 15 residues. Germline V gene sequence: CDR1 LGHNA, CDR2 YSLEER. Trimming shortened V by 0 bases and J by 0 bases, and 9 bases separated the two germline ends. CDR3 sequence: CASSQDPGHSYEQYF. CDR3 DNA: TGCGCCAGCAGCCAAGACCCCGGACACTCCTACGAGCAGTACTTC.

The table lists this clone with a count of one. This chain joins TRBV19 and TRBJ1-3; no definite D call. Germline lookup yields CDR1 LNHDA and CDR2 SQIVND (reference sequence). CDR3 length: 13 residues. With 5 bases removed from V and 0 bases from J, the gap between germline ends came to 5 bases. The CDR3 is CASSDYSGNTIYF. The CDR3 coding sequence is TGTGCCAGTAGTGATTACTCTGGAAACACCATATATTTT. Full variable domain (rest looked up from reference TRBV19 and TRBJ1-3): DGGITQSPKYLFRKEGQNVTLSCEQNLNHDAMYWYRQDPGQGLRLIYYSQIVNDFQKGDIAEGYSVSREKKESFPLTVTSAQKNPTAFYLCASSDYSGNTIYFGEGSWLTVV.

CDR3 loop: CASSLGQEANSPLHF. The CDR3, as DNA: TGCGCCAGCAGCTTGGGGCAGGAGGCTAATTCACCCCTCCACTTT. The chain combines TRBV5-1 with TRBJ1-6, with D hard to call. The CDR3 totals 15 residues. V dropped 0 bases and J dropped 6 bases, with 10 bases sitting between them. Germline CDR1 SGHRS, CDR2 YFSETQ. The full variable domain, its missing parts supplied by reference TRBV5-1 and TRBJ1-6, is KAGVTQTPRYLIKTRGQQVTLSCSPISGHRSVSWYQQTPGQGLQFLFEYFSETQRNKGNFPGRFSGRQFSNSRSEMNVSTLELGDSALYLCASSLGQEANSPLHFGNGTRLTVT.

The CDR3 DNA reads TGTGCCAGCAGTCATCAGGACACTTCAAATGAAAAACTGTTTTTT. Translation: CASSHQDTSNEKLFF. This chain joins TRBV28 and TRBJ1-4, with TRBD1 as a possible D gene (5 bases). V was pared by 5 bases and J by 5 bases, with 15 bases between. This CDR3 spans 15 amino acids. Germline V CDR1 and CDR2: MDHEN, SYDVKM.

This sequence joins TRBV7-9 and TRBJ2-4; no firm D call. Germline assignment: CDR1 SEHNR and CDR2 FQNEAQ (reference sequence). Trimming took 4 bases from V and 0 from J, leaving 13 bases between them. This CDR3 region has 16 residues. CDR3 sequence (DNA): TGTGCCAGCAGCTCGGAACCCACCCTAGCCAAAAACATTCAGTACTTC. This translates into CASSSEPTLAKNIQYF. The whole variable domain, remainder taken from reference TRBV7-9 and TRBJ2-4, is DTGVSQNPRHKITKRGQNVTFRCDPISEHNRLYWYRQTLGQGPEFLTYFQNEAQLEKSRLLSDRFSAERPKGSFSTLEIQRTEQGDSAMYLCASSSEPTLAKNIQYFGAGTRLSVL.

The V call is TRBV6-5, the J call TRBJ1-5; D unresolved. CDR3 length: 13 amino acids. Looked up from germline, CDR1 is MNHEY and CDR2 is SVGAGI. V was shortened by 6 bases and J by 7 bases, with 13 bases between the two germline ends. CDR3 sequence: CASSPDGKQPQHF. The CDR3, as DNA: TGTGCCAGCAGCCCGGACGGGAAGCAGCCCCAGCATTTT.

This chain connects TRBV4-3 to TRBJ2-3; TRBD2 aligns across 8 bases. This CDR3 is 15 amino acids long. The germline CDR1 and CDR2 sequences are LGHNA and YSLEER. Trimming took 1 base from V and 8 from J; bases not matched to a gene: 8. CDR3 bases: TGCGCCAGCAGCCAAGCGGGGGGGCCTTTGGGTACGCAGTATTTT. Protein: CASSQAGGPLGTQYF.

The V and J genes are TRBV15 and TRBJ1-2; no firm D call. The CDR3 is made up of 16 amino acids. Germline-derived CDR1 and CDR2 are LNHNV and YYDKDF (reference sequence). Trimming shortened V by 3 bases and J by 7 bases, and 21 bases separated the two germline ends. DNA of the CDR3: TGTGCCACCAGCAGGGTCTTCCCTGGTCGCCCGGCTGGCTACACCTTC. Its protein product is CATSRVFPGRPAGYTF.

The genes are TRBV27 and TRBJ2-7; 11 bases are a match to TRBD2. J lost 3 bases, V lost 5 bases, and 6 bases had no gene match. The germline CDR1 and CDR2 sequences are MNHEY and SMNVEV (reference sequence). This CDR3 contains 15 residues. The CDR3 loop reads CASSNHLAGGYEQYF. Written as DNA, the CDR3 is TGTGCCAGCAGTAACCATCTAGCGGGGGGCTACGAGCAGTACTTC.

The V gene is TRBV7-2, the J gene TRBJ2-1; 12 nucleotides align to TRBD2. Germline loops: CDR1 SGHTA, CDR2 FQGNSA. Germline trimming cut 5 bases from V and 7 bases from J; bases unmatched to any gene: 15. CDR3 size: 18 residues. The CDR3 coding sequence is TGTGCCAGCAGCCGGCTACTAGCGGGGGGAGGGTTTTGGAATGAGCAGTTCTTC. The encoded protein is CASSRLLAGGGFWNEQFF. Together with reference TRBV7-2 and TRBJ2-1, the CDR3 gives the full variable domain: GAGVSQSPSNKVTEKGKDVELRCDPISGHTALYWYRQSLGQGLEFLIYFQGNSAPDKSGLPSDRFSAERTGGSVSTLTIQRTQQEDSAVYLCASSRLLAGGGFWNEQFFGPGTRLTVL.